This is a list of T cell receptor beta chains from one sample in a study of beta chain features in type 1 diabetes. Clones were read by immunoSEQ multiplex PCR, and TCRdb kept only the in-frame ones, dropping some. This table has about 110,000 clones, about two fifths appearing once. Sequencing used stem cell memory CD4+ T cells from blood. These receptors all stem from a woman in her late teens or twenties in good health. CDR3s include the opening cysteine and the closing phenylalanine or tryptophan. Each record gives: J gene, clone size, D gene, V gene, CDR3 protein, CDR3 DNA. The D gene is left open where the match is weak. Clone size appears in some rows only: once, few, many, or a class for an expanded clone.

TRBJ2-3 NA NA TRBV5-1 CASSLGGTDTQYF TGCGCCAGCAGCTTGGGCGGAACAGATACGCAGTATTTT
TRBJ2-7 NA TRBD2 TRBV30 CAWSSTGAGVGPYEQYF TGTGCCTGGAGCAGTACAGGTGCGGGAGTAGGCCCCTACGAGCAGTACTTC
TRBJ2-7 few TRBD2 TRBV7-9 CASSLTSGREEQYF TGTGCCAGCAGTCTGACTAGCGGGAGAGAGGAGCAGTACTTC
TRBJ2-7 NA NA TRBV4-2 CASSQDTRAYEQYF TGTGCCAGCAGCCAAGATACGCGAGCCTACGAGCAGTACTTC
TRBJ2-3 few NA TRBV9 CASSVGGGPLTDTQYF TGTGCCAGCAGCGTAGGAGGCGGGCCTCTCACAGATACGCAGTATTTT
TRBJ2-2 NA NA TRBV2 CASRYGHANTGELFF TGTGCCAGCAGATACGGACACGCGAACACCGGGGAGCTGTTTTTT
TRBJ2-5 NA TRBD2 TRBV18 CASSPRTSVLFRETQYF TGTGCCAGCTCACCAAGGACTAGCGTTCTATTTCGAGAGACCCAGTACTTC
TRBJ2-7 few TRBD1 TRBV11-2 CASSLSAGGHEQYF TGTGCCAGCAGCTTATCGGCAGGGGGTCACGAGCAGTACTTC
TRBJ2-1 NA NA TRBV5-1 CASSLQSRSSYNEQFF TGCGCCAGCAGCTTGCAGTCGCGGAGCTCCTACAATGAGCAGTTCTTC
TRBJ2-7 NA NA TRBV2 CASRVGAEQYF TGTGCCAGCAGAGTGGGAGCGGAGCAGTACTTC
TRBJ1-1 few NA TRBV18 CASSNRVNTEAFF TGTGCCAGCTCAAACCGGGTGAACACTGAAGCTTTCTTT
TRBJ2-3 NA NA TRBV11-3 CASSLSGDTQYF TGTGCCAGCAGCTTATCGGGAGATACGCAGTATTTT
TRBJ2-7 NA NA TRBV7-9 CASTQGGVEAYEQYF TGTGCCAGCACCCAAGGAGGGGTCGAAGCCTACGAGCAGTACTTC
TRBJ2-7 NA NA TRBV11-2 CASSATGFEQYF TGTGCCAGCAGCGCTACAGGGTTCGAGCAGTACTTC
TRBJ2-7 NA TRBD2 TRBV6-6 CASKREGYEQYF TGTGCCAGTAAGCGGGAGGGCTACGAGCAGTACTTC
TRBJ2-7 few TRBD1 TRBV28 CASSRTGLSYEQYF TGTGCCAGCAGCCGGACAGGGTTATCCTACGAGCAGTACTTC
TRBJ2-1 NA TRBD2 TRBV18 CASSPRTSGSWNEQFF TGTGCCAGCTCACCCCGGACTAGCGGGAGTTGGAATGAGCAGTTCTTC
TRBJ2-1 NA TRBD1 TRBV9 CASSLRGGINNEQFF TGTGCCAGCAGCCTTAGAGGGGGCATTAACAATGAGCAGTTCTTC
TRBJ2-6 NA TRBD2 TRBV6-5 CASSFGLAGANVLTF TGTGCCAGCAGTTTCGGACTAGCTGGGGCCAACGTCCTGACTTTC
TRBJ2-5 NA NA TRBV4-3 CASSQGSRGRQYF TGCGCCAGCAGCCAAGGTTCCAGGGGTAGACAGTACTTC
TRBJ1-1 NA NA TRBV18 CASSQMQGLTEAFF TGTGCCAGCTCACAAATGCAGGGGCTCACTGAAGCTTTCTTT
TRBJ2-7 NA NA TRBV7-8 CASRGAGYEQYF TGTGCCTCCCGGGGGGCGGGTTACGAGCAGTACTTC
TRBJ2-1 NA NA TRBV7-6 CASSLVGGAPNEQFF TGTGCCAGCAGCTTAGTTGGCGGCGCACCCAATGAGCAGTTCTTC
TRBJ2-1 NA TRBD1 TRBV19 CASSIRGIIGTVYNEQFF TGTGCCAGTAGTATAAGGGGGATTATCGGGACAGTATACAATGAGCAGTTCTTC
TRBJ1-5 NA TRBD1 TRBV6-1 CASMTGPAPQHF TGTGCCAGCATGACAGGGCCTGCGCCCCAGCATTTT
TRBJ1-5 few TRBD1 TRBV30 CAWKGQGAYQPQHF TGTGCCTGGAAGGGACAGGGGGCGTATCAGCCCCAGCATTTT
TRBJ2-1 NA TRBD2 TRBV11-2 CASSRFGGGDNEQFF TGTGCCAGCAGCCGTTTTGGGGGGGGAGACAATGAGCAGTTCTTC
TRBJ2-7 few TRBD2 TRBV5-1 CASSLAPSGSVSPYEQYF TGCGCCAGCAGCTTGGCCCCGAGCGGGAGTGTCAGCCCCTACGAGCAGTACTTC
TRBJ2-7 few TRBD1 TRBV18 CASSISGGQGSYEQYF TGTGCCAGCTCCATTTCCGGGGGACAGGGATCCTACGAGCAGTACTTC
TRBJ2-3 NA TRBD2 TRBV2 CASLAGVVTDTQYF TGTGCCAGCTTAGCGGGAGTCGTGACAGATACGCAGTATTTT
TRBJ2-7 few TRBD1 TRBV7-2 CATGQGSSYEQYF TGTGCCACCGGACAGGGTAGCTCCTACGAGCAGTACTTC
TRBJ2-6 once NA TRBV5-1 CASTVQVLSGANVLTF TGCGCCAGCACGGTGCAGGTTCTCTCTGGGGCCAACGTCCTGACTTTC
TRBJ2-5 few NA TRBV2 CASSGVKETQYF TGTGCCAGCTCGGGTGTAAAAGAGACCCAGTACTTC
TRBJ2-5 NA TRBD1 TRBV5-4 CASSPGTGGQETQYF TGTGCCAGCAGTCCCGGGACAGGGGGCCAAGAGACCCAGTACTTC
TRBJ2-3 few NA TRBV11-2 CASKPLRQGDTQYF TGTGCCAGCAAGCCTTTGCGGCAGGGGGATACGCAGTATTTT
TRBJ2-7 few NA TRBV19 CASTNAYEQYF TGTGCCAGTACTAACGCCTACGAGCAGTACTTC
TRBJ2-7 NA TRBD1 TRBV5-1 CASCAGQVAYEQYF TGCGCCAGCTGTGCGGGACAGGTCGCCTACGAGCAGTACTTC
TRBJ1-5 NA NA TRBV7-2 CASSLSARGNQPQHF TGTGCCAGCAGCTTAAGTGCTCGGGGCAATCAGCCCCAGCATTTT
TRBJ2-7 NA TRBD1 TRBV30 CAWAGTGVHEQYF TGTGCCTGGGCAGGGACAGGGGTACACGAGCAGTACTTC
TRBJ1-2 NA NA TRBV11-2 CASSPGGFGYTF TGTGCCAGCAGCCCAGGAGGATTCGGCTACACCTTC
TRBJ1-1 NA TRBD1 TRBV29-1 CSVDRYRGSNTEAFF TGCAGCGTTGATCGATACAGGGGGAGTAACACTGAAGCTTTCTTT
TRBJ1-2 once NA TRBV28 CASRAVGSVGYTF TGTGCCAGCAGGGCGGTCGGAAGTGTTGGCTACACCTTC
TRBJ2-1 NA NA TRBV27 CASSQQGFSYNEQFF TGTGCCAGCAGTCAACAGGGTTTCTCCTACAATGAGCAGTTCTTC